A selection of T cell receptor beta chains follows, all from one sample in a study of T cells after yellow fever vaccination. MiXCR, run by TCRdb on the 5' RACE reads, gives a single entry per CDR3 protein. The sample holds about 340,000 distinct CDR3 sequences; about 4% are singletons and the top ten take roughly 26%. The source was PBMCs, collected 5 days after the yellow fever booster vaccination. The receptors stem from a man aged 18-30 years who received the YFV17D yellow fever vaccine. Each CDR3 is given with its conserved first and last residue. A D gene is named only where the DNA matches it firmly. Clone size appears in some rows only: once, few, many, or a class for an expanded clone.

J gene: TRBJ2-7; D gene: TRBD1; V gene: TRBV25-1; clone size: few; CDR3 protein: CASSENRQGDYEQYF; CDR3 DNA: TGTGCCAGCAGTGAGAATAGGCAGGGGGATTACGAGCAGTACTTC
J gene: TRBJ2-4; D gene: .; V gene: TRBV18; clone size: many; CDR3 protein: CASSPLSGQIAKNIQYF; CDR3 DNA: TGTGCCAGCTCACCATTGTCAGGGCAGATTGCCAAAAACATTCAGTACTTC
J gene: TRBJ1-1; D gene: .; V gene: TRBV29-1; clone size: .; CDR3 protein: CSVEARVETEAFF; CDR3 DNA: TGCAGCGTTGAAGCAAGGGTGGAGACTGAAGCTTTCTTT
J gene: TRBJ1-6; D gene: .; V gene: TRBV11-2; clone size: many; CDR3 protein: CASSLLDLFGNSPLHF; CDR3 DNA: TGTGCCAGCAGCTTACTTGACCTTTTTGGGAATTCACCCCTCCACTTT
J gene: TRBJ1-5; D gene: .; V gene: TRBV12-3/TRBV12-4; clone size: many; CDR3 protein: CASSLGGHEQPQHF; CDR3 DNA: TGTGCCAGCAGTTTGGGGGGGCATGAACAGCCCCAGCATTTT
J gene: TRBJ2-3; D gene: .; V gene: TRBV6-5; clone size: .; CDR3 protein: CASSYGTGRYTQYF; CDR3 DNA: TGTGCCAGCAGTTATGGAACAGGGAGGTATACGCAGTATTTT
J gene: TRBJ2-3; D gene: .; V gene: TRBV7-9; clone size: .; CDR3 protein: CASSLVSLAGDTQYF; CDR3 DNA: TGTGCCAGCAGCTTAGTTTCCCTAGCCGGAGATACGCAGTATTTT
J gene: TRBJ1-1; D gene: .; V gene: TRBV19; clone size: .; CDR3 protein: CASSDRGTEAFF; CDR3 DNA: TGTGCCAGTAGTGATCGGGGAACTGAAGCTTTCTTT
J gene: TRBJ1-4; D gene: .; V gene: TRBV29-1; clone size: few; CDR3 protein: CSAVMENEKLFF; CDR3 DNA: TGCAGCGCGGTTATGGAGAATGAAAAACTGTTTTTT
J gene: TRBJ2-3; D gene: TRBD1; V gene: TRBV10-1; clone size: few; CDR3 protein: CASSERDRGPDTQYF; CDR3 DNA: TGCGCCAGCAGTGAGAGGGACAGGGGCCCAGATACGCAGTATTTT
J gene: TRBJ2-1; D gene: TRBD1; V gene: TRBV5-5; clone size: many; CDR3 protein: CASSLTGVRGGEQFF; CDR3 DNA: TGTGCCAGCAGCTTGACAGGGGTCCGTGGGGGTGAGCAGTTCTTC
J gene: TRBJ2-3; D gene: .; V gene: TRBV27; clone size: few; CDR3 protein: CASSLTGKMADTQYF; CDR3 DNA: TGTGCCAGCAGTTTAACAGGGAAGATGGCAGATACGCAGTATTTT
J gene: TRBJ1-1; D gene: TRBD1; V gene: TRBV5-8; clone size: .; CDR3 protein: CASSSGGTGGWSTEAFF; CDR3 DNA: TGTGCCAGCAGCTCGGGTGGGACAGGGGGCTGGAGCACTGAAGCTTTCTTT
J gene: TRBJ1-1; D gene: .; V gene: TRBV6-5; clone size: few; CDR3 protein: CASSRDENTEAFF; CDR3 DNA: TGTGCCAGCAGCCGGGACGAGAACACTGAAGCTTTCTTT
J gene: TRBJ1-1; D gene: .; V gene: TRBV7-9; clone size: many; CDR3 protein: CASSSIVMNTEAFF; CDR3 DNA: TGTGCCAGCAGCTCGATAGTTATGAACACTGAAGCTTTCTTT
J gene: TRBJ1-1; D gene: .; V gene: TRBV5-6; clone size: few; CDR3 protein: CASSQGAGMAFF; CDR3 DNA: TGTGCCAGCAGCCAAGGCGCGGGAATGGCTTTCTTT
J gene: TRBJ2-5; D gene: TRBD2; V gene: TRBV12-3/TRBV12-4; clone size: .; CDR3 protein: CASSSPGLAGGLYQETQYF; CDR3 DNA: TGTGCCAGCAGTTCCCCGGGTTTAGCGGGGGGGCTGTACCAAGAGACCCAGTACTTC
J gene: TRBJ1-1; D gene: TRBD1; V gene: TRBV12-3/TRBV12-4; clone size: few; CDR3 protein: CASSLILTGYGNTEAFF; CDR3 DNA: TGTGCCAGCAGTTTAATCCTGACAGGGTACGGGAACACTGAAGCTTTCTTT
J gene: TRBJ2-2; D gene: TRBD2; V gene: TRBV27; clone size: few; CDR3 protein: CASRVLAGDPNTGELFF; CDR3 DNA: TGTGCCAGCAGAGTCCTAGCGGGGGACCCGAACACCGGGGAGCTGTTTTTT
J gene: TRBJ2-3; D gene: TRBD1; V gene: TRBV12-5; clone size: few; CDR3 protein: CASGQGSSIDTQYF; CDR3 DNA: TGTGCTAGTGGACAGGGGTCCAGTATAGATACGCAGTATTTT
J gene: TRBJ1-3; D gene: .; V gene: TRBV21-1; clone size: .; CDR3 protein: CASSNPLSDRAGNTIYF; CDR3 DNA: TGTGCCAGCAGCAACCCTCTAAGCGACAGGGCTGGAAACACCATATATTTT
J gene: TRBJ2-7; D gene: .; V gene: TRBV2; clone size: few; CDR3 protein: CASKTDSRYEQYF; CDR3 DNA: TGTGCCAGCAAGACCGACAGCCGCTACGAGCAGTACTTC
J gene: TRBJ2-2; D gene: TRBD1; V gene: TRBV3-1; clone size: .; CDR3 protein: CASSQDLAGGETGELFF; CDR3 DNA: TGTGCCAGCAGCCAGGATCTTGCAGGGGGAGAGACCGGGGAGCTGTTTTTT
J gene: TRBJ1-2; D gene: TRBD1; V gene: TRBV20-1; clone size: once; CDR3 protein: CSQRRQGNGSTF; CDR3 DNA: TGCAGTCAAAGGCGACAGGGCAATGGCTCCACCTTC
J gene: TRBJ1-2; D gene: .; V gene: TRBV21-1; clone size: many; CDR3 protein: CASSKPTGGQGCGYTF; CDR3 DNA: TGTGCCAGCAGCAAACCCACGGGTGGACAGGGCTGTGGCTACACCTTC
J gene: TRBJ2-5; D gene: .; V gene: TRBV11-2; clone size: few; CDR3 protein: CASSFRWGEAEETQYF; CDR3 DNA: TGTGCCAGCAGCTTTCGCTGGGGGGAGGCAGAAGAGACCCAGTACTTC
J gene: TRBJ1-4; D gene: TRBD1; V gene: TRBV5-1; clone size: .; CDR3 protein: CASSSTGQGTTNEKLFF; CDR3 DNA: TGCGCCAGCAGCTCAACCGGACAGGGAACAACTAATGAAAAACTGTTTTTT
J gene: TRBJ1-5; D gene: .; V gene: TRBV27; clone size: many; CDR3 protein: CASSPMGLLRQDMAQHF; CDR3 DNA: TGTGCCAGCAGTCCTATGGGGCTCTTGCGGCAGGACATGGCCCAGCATTTT
J gene: TRBJ1-5; D gene: .; V gene: TRBV5-6; clone size: .; CDR3 protein: CASSFWSASNQPQHF; CDR3 DNA: TGTGCCAGCAGCTTCTGGTCAGCGTCCAATCAGCCCCAGCATTTT
J gene: TRBJ2-1; D gene: TRBD1; V gene: TRBV15; clone size: many; CDR3 protein: CATSRDQGTANEQFF; CDR3 DNA: TGTGCCACCAGCAGAGATCAAGGGACAGCAAATGAGCAGTTCTTC
J gene: TRBJ2-5; D gene: .; V gene: TRBV5-1; clone size: many; CDR3 protein: CASSLGVFETQYF; CDR3 DNA: TGCGCCAGCAGCTTGGGGGTGTTCGAGACCCAGTACTTC
J gene: TRBJ2-7; D gene: .; V gene: TRBV5-1; clone size: many; CDR3 protein: CASSSRRESYEQYF; CDR3 DNA: TGCGCCAGCAGCTCCCGGCGAGAATCCTACGAGCAGTACTTC
J gene: TRBJ2-3; D gene: TRBD2; V gene: TRBV6-2/TRBV6-3; clone size: many; CDR3 protein: CAGDSGLGTDTQYF; CDR3 DNA: TGTGCCGGTGACTCGGGACTAGGCACAGATACGCAGTATTTT
J gene: TRBJ2-6; D gene: .; V gene: TRBV18; clone size: .; CDR3 protein: CASSTRARSGANVLTF; CDR3 DNA: TGTGCCAGCTCAACGCGGGCCAGATCTGGGGCCAACGTCCTGACTTTC
J gene: TRBJ1-6; D gene: .; V gene: TRBV3-1; clone size: few; CDR3 protein: CASSSRDGNSPLHF; CDR3 DNA: TGTGCCAGCAGCAGCCGGGACGGGAATTCACCCCTCCACTTT
J gene: TRBJ2-3; D gene: .; V gene: TRBV20-1; clone size: many; CDR3 protein: CSAAPMGTDTQYF; CDR3 DNA: TGCAGTGCTGCCCCGATGGGCACAGATACGCAGTATTTT
J gene: TRBJ1-1; D gene: .; V gene: TRBV10-3; clone size: many; CDR3 protein: CATQFGRVQGGFTEAFF; CDR3 DNA: TGTGCCACCCAATTCGGCCGTGTCCAGGGCGGATTCACTGAAGCTTTCTTT
J gene: TRBJ1-5; D gene: .; V gene: TRBV7-2; clone size: .; CDR3 protein: CASSTQGQPQHF; CDR3 DNA: TGTGCCAGCAGCACCCAAGGCCAGCCCCAGCATTTT
J gene: TRBJ1-1; D gene: .; V gene: TRBV7-6; clone size: few; CDR3 protein: CASSLGREGTNTEAFF; CDR3 DNA: TGTGCCAGCAGCTTAGGAAGAGAGGGAACGAACACTGAAGCTTTCTTT
J gene: TRBJ1-4; D gene: .; V gene: TRBV7-9; clone size: many; CDR3 protein: CASSLRQANEKLFF; CDR3 DNA: TGTGCCAGCAGCTTAAGACAGGCAAATGAAAAACTGTTTTTT
J gene: TRBJ1-5; D gene: .; V gene: TRBV6-6; clone size: .; CDR3 protein: CASRYRDQPQHF; CDR3 DNA: TGTGCCAGCAGATACAGGGATCAGCCCCAGCATTTT
J gene: TRBJ2-3; D gene: TRBD2; V gene: TRBV3-1; clone size: few; CDR3 protein: CASSQVSSGGGEATDTQYF; CDR3 DNA: TGTGCCAGCAGCCAAGTTTCTTCCGGCGGGGGGGAAGCTACAGATACGCAGTATTTT
J gene: TRBJ1-2; D gene: .; V gene: TRBV24-1; clone size: few; CDR3 protein: CATSVGDRGYTF; CDR3 DNA: TGTGCCACCAGTGTAGGGGATCGTGGCTACACCTTC
J gene: TRBJ2-3; D gene: .; V gene: TRBV27; clone size: many; CDR3 protein: CASTLLGDSPDTQYF; CDR3 DNA: TGTGCCAGCACCCTACTGGGGGATAGTCCAGATACGCAGTATTTT
J gene: TRBJ1-6; D gene: .; V gene: TRBV6-2/TRBV6-3; clone size: medium-sized; CDR3 protein: CASSYSGGTSPLHF; CDR3 DNA: TGTGCCAGCAGTTACTCGGGGGGGACTTCACCCCTCCACTTT
J gene: TRBJ1-3; D gene: .; V gene: TRBV29-1; clone size: .; CDR3 protein: CSVEGNSGNTIYF; CDR3 DNA: TGCAGCGTTGAGGGTAACTCTGGAAACACCATATATTTT
J gene: TRBJ2-3; D gene: TRBD2; V gene: TRBV20-1; clone size: many; CDR3 protein: CSVEGGGAADTQYF; CDR3 DNA: TGCAGTGTCGAGGGCGGGGGGGCGGCAGATACGCAGTATTTT
J gene: TRBJ1-5; D gene: .; V gene: TRBV28; clone size: .; CDR3 protein: CASAGFGLNQPQHF; CDR3 DNA: TGTGCCAGCGCCGGCTTCGGGCTAAATCAGCCCCAGCATTTT
J gene: TRBJ1-6; D gene: .; V gene: TRBV27; clone size: few; CDR3 protein: CASSLWFRGSPLHF; CDR3 DNA: TGTGCCAGCAGTTTATGGTTCCGGGGTTCACCCCTCCACTTT
J gene: TRBJ2-1; D gene: .; V gene: TRBV5-1; clone size: many; CDR3 protein: CASSQNAGHNNEQFF; CDR3 DNA: TGCGCCAGCAGCCAAAACGCGGGGCATAACAATGAGCAGTTCTTC
J gene: TRBJ2-2; D gene: TRBD1; V gene: TRBV25-1; clone size: .; CDR3 protein: CASSAGTGNGELFF; CDR3 DNA: TGTGCCAGCAGTGCCGGGACAGGGAACGGGGAGCTGTTTTTT
J gene: TRBJ2-2; D gene: .; V gene: TRBV4-3; clone size: few; CDR3 protein: CASSQEPGSSTGELFF; CDR3 DNA: TGCGCCAGCAGCCAAGAACCGGGGTCCTCCACCGGGGAGCTGTTTTTT
J gene: TRBJ2-3; D gene: .; V gene: TRBV20-1; clone size: few; CDR3 protein: CSAVSIPLADTQYF; CDR3 DNA: TGCAGTGCTGTTAGTATCCCATTGGCAGATACGCAGTATTTT